Each of the 8 T cell receptor beta chains below was sequenced from the same sample in a study of cytotoxic CD8 clonotypes in ibrutinib-treated CLL. Profiled with immunoSEQ multiplex PCR; TCRdb holds only in-frame clones, not every one. Among around 70,000 clones listed, 75% to 85% were seen once. Sequenced here: PBMCs, sampled at disease progression, from a patient treated with ibrutinib. These receptors were obtained from a human donor with chronic lymphocytic leukemia.

The chain recombines TRBV10-1 with TRBJ2-2, with 16 bases aligning to TRBD2. Trimming cost V 4 bases and J 7 bases; bases outside gene matches: 12. In germline, CDR1 is WNHNN, CDR2 SYGVQD (reference sequence). There are 19 residues in the CDR3. The DNA of the CDR3 is TGCGCCAGCAGTGGGAGATCGGGACTAGCGGGAGGGAACGTCGGGGAGCTGTTTTTT. Its translation: CASSGRSGLAGGNVGELFF.

The rearrangement joins TRBV6-5 to TRBJ2-3; D possibly corresponds to TRBD2 (6 bases). This CDR3 spans 14 amino acids. Trimming took 6 bases from V and 5 from J, leaving 15 bases between them. The germline gives CDR1 MNHEY, CDR2 SVGAGI. CDR3: CASSSGTAKDTQYF. In DNA, the CDR3 is TGTGCCAGCAGCTCCGGGACTGCCAAAGATACGCAGTATTTT.

Only one count was recorded for this clone. The DNA of the CDR3 is TGTGCCAGCACCTCGTATGGTGAAACCGGGGAGCTGTTTTTT. Translation: CASTSYGETGELFF. The chain combines TRBV7-9 with TRBJ2-2, with unresolved D. This CDR3 spans 14 amino acids. V was trimmed by 7 bases and J by 5 bases, leaving 14 bases between them. Germline lookup yields CDR1 SEHNR and CDR2 FQNEAQ (reference sequence).

This chain connects TRBV6-5 to TRBJ1-4; possibly TRBD1 for D (5 bases). CDR3 length: 14 residues. V was shortened by 2 bases and J by 7 bases, with 11 bases between the two germline ends. Germline V gene data show CDR1 as MNHEY and CDR2 as SVGAGI. The CDR3 reads CASSYGRVGEKLFF. CDR3 sequence (DNA): TGTGCCAGCAGTTACGGCAGGGTTGGTGAAAAACTGTTTTTT.

The V call is TRBV19, the J call TRBJ2-7, with 9 bases identical to TRBD2. The V and J ends lost 6 bases and 5 bases, in that order; junction bases with no gene match: 8. Looked up from germline, CDR1 is LNHDA and CDR2 is SQIVND (reference sequence). This CDR3 spans 14 amino acids. This CDR3 reads CASRLSGSGDEQYF. For the CDR3, the DNA is TGTGCCAGTAGGCTTAGCGGGAGTGGGGACGAGCAGTACTTC.

The rearrangement links TRBV5-1 to TRBJ2-7, with 10 bases lining up with TRBD1. CDR3 length equals 15 residues. CDR1 is SGHRS and CDR2 is YFSETQ in the germline V gene. The trim removed 7 bases at V and 2 bases at J, leaving 9 bases unmatched. CDR3 loop: CASQSPGTGAYEQYF. The DNA for the CDR3 is TGCGCCAGCCAATCGCCGGGGACAGGGGCCTACGAGCAGTACTTC.

The J gene is TRBJ1-2, the V gene TRBV27, with D hard to call. The CDR3 spans 13 residues. Trimming shortened V by 6 bases and J by 0 bases, and 8 bases separated the two germline ends. Germline values: CDR1 MNHEY, CDR2 SMNVEV (reference sequence). The CDR3 DNA reads TGTGCCAGCAGGCGGGATTCTAACTATGGCTACACCTTC. Protein: CASRRDSNYGYTF.

The chain is built from TRBV11-3 and TRBJ2-5; 8 positions match TRBD1. Trimming removed 5 bases from V and 2 bases from J; junction bases left unmatched: 4. CDR3 length: 14 residues. Germline V gives CDR1 SGHNT, CDR2 YENEEA. DNA of the CDR3: TGTGCCAGCAGCGATCACAGGGGGCAAGAGACCCAGTACTTC. Translated: CASSDHRGQETQYF.